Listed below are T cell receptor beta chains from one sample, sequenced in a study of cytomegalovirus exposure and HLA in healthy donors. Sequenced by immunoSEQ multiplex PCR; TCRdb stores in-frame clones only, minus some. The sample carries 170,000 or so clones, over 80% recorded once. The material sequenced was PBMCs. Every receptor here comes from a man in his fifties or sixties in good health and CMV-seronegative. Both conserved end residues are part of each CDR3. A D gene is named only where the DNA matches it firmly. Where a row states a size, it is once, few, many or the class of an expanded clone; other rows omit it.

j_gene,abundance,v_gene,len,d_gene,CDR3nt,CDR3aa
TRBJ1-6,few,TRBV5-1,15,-,TGCGCCAGCAGCTTGGTTTCGGGAGATAATTCACCCCTCCACTTT,CASSLVSGDNSPLHF
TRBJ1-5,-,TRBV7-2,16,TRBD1,TGTGCCAGCAGCTTAACCGGGACAGGGATAAATCAGCCCCAGCATTTT,CASSLTGTGINQPQHF
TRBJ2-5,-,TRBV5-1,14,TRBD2,TGCGCCAGCAGGAGACAAGCGGGAGAAGAGACCCAGTACTTC,CASRRQAGEETQYF
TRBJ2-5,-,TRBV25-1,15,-,TGTGCCAGCAGCACCGAGGCCCCTTATTTGGAGACCCAGTACTTC,CASSTEAPYLETQYF
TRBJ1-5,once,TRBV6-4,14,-,TGTGCCAGCAGTCCGCAGGTTAGCAATCAGCCCCAGCATTTT,CASSPQVSNQPQHF
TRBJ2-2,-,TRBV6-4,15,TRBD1,TGTGCCAGCAGTGCCGGGACAGGGGTGACCGGGGAGCTGTTTTTT,CASSAGTGVTGELFF
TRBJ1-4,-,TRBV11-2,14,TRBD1,TGTGCCAGCAGCCCTCGGTCAGGGGGAGAAAAACTGTTTTTT,CASSPRSGGEKLFF
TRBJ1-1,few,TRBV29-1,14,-,TGCAGCGTTGAAAGGCAGGCGATGAACACTGAAGCTTTCTTT,CSVERQAMNTEAFF
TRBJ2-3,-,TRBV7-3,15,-,TGTGCCAGCAGCCTCCTGGGACATACGGGGGATACGCAGTATTTT,CASSLLGHTGDTQYF
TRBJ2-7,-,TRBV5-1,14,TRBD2,TGCGCCAGCAGCTTCGCGGGAGGGTCCCACGAGCAGTACTTC,CASSFAGGSHEQYF
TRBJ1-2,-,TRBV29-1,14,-,TGCAGCGTTGTTGGAGGGCACAGTGGCTATGGCTACACCTTC,CSVVGGHSGYGYTF
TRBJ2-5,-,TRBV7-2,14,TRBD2,TGTGCCAGCAGTCCTAGCGGGAGGGGAGAGACCCAGTACTTC,CASSPSGRGETQYF
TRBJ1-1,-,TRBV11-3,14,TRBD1,TGTGCCAGCAGCCTCACAGGGGGCGGCACTGAAGCTTTCTTT,CASSLTGGGTEAFF
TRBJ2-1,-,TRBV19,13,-,TGTGCCAGTAGGTCCAGCTCCTACAATGAGCAGTTCTTC,CASRSSSYNEQFF
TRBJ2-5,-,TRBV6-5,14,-,TGTGCCAGCAGTGACGTCAGACATCGACAGACCCAGTACTTC,CASSDVRHRQTQYF
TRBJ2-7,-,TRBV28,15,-,TGTGCCAGCAGTTTGGGCGGGATTAGCTCCTACGAGCAGTACTTC,CASSLGGISSYEQYF
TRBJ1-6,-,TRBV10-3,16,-,TGTGCCATCAGTGAGTTAACCGGGACTCTGAATTCACCCCTCCACTTT,CAISELTGTLNSPLHF
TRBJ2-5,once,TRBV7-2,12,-,TGTGCCAGCAGCTTCAGTGGAGAGACCCAGTACTTC,CASSFSGETQYF
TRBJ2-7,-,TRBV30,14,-,TGTGCCTGGAGTGTACAGAGGGCTTTCTACGAGCAGTACTTC,CAWSVQRAFYEQYF
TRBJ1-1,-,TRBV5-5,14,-,TGTGCCAGCAGCTTGGGTAGCATGAACACTGAAGCTTTCTTT,CASSLGSMNTEAFF
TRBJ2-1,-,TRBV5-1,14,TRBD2,TGCGCCAGCAGAGACCAACCTAGCGGCAATGAGCAGTTCTTC,CASRDQPSGNEQFF
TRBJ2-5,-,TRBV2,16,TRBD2,TGTGCCAGCACCACGGGGACTAGCGGAGGAAAAGAGACCCAGTACTTC,CASTTGTSGGKETQYF
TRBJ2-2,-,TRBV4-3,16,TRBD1,TGCGCCAGCAGCCAAGTCTCGGGACAGGGCACCGGGGAGCTGTTTTTT,CASSQVSGQGTGELFF
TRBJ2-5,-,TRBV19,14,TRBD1,TGTGCCAGTAGGTCCTCCCGGGACAGGGTGGCCCAGTACTTC,CASRSSRDRVAQYF
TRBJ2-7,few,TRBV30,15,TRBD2,TGTGCCTGGGGTACTAGCGGGAGGTTTGGCTACGAGCAGTACTTC,CAWGTSGRFGYEQYF
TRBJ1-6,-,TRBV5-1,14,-,TGCGCCAGCAGAGAGGGAGCCCATAATTCACCCCTCCACTTT,CASREGAHNSPLHF
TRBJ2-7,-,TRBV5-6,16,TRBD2,TGTGCCAGCAGCTTGGGTATCGGACTAGCGGACTACGAGCAGTACTTC,CASSLGIGLADYEQYF
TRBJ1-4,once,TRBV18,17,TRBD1,TGTGCCAGCTCACCAGGACAGGGCCAGGCCCTTAATGAAAAACTGTTTTTT,CASSPGQGQALNEKLFF
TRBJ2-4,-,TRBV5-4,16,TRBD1,TGTGCCAGCAGCTTGGAGGGACAGGGTGCCAAAAACATTCAGTACTTC,CASSLEGQGAKNIQYF
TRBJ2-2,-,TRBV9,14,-,TGTGCCAGCAGCGTAGATTCAGGGACCGGGGAGCTGTTTTTT,CASSVDSGTGELFF
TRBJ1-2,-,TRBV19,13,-,TGTGCCAGCGCAGGGATCCCCCTCTATGGCTACACCTTC,CASAGIPLYGYTF
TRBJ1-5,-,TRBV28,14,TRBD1,TGTGCCAGCAGCTACAGGGGGGGCAATCAGCCCCAGCATTTT,CASSYRGGNQPQHF
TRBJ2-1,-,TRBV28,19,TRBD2,TGTGCCAGCAGTTCACTAGCGGGAGGGCTGGCTAGCTCCTACAATGAGCAGTTCTTC,CASSSLAGGLASSYNEQFF
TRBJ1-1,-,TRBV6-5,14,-,TGTGCCAGCAGAGACGGACTGATGAACACTGAAGCTTTCTTT,CASRDGLMNTEAFF
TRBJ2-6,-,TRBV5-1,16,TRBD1,TGCGCCAGCAGCTTTCAGGGGGCGGGTGGGGCCAACGTCCTGACTTTC,CASSFQGAGGANVLTF
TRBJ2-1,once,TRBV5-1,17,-,TGCGCCAGCAGCAAAGAAACCCGGCGGGGCTCCTACAATGAGCAGTTCTTC,CASSKETRRGSYNEQFF
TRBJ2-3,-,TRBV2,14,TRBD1,TGTGCCAGCAACCAGGGGGCCGGCACAGATACGCAGTATTTT,CASNQGAGTDTQYF
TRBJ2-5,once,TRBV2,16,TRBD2,TGTGCCAGCAGGGGGGGGGAGCGGGAGTCGTCAGAGACCCAGTACTTC,CASRGGERESSETQYF